This TCR beta chain was found in a study of blood T cell repertoires in COVID-19. Across the study: The origin of the acute and convalescent COVID-19 samples was the United States, Italy and Spain. PBMCs, B-cell-depleted T cells, or T cells were the source of the cDNA or gDNA that made up the material.

Per germline, CDR1 SNHLY and CDR2 FYNNEI. The V end was cut by 6 bases, the J end by 5 bases, with 10 bases between. The CDR3 runs to 12 residues. Original methodology: Nucleated cell number was recorded as an estimate derived from reference gene primer amplification. Assay: immunoSEQ multiplex PCR; the TCRdb copy retains only in-frame clones and omits some. That table is the source of V, J and clone size, and D and trimming were worked out from the DNA. The sample carries about 170,000 clones, 90% to 95% recorded once. The receptor comes from a woman between 50 and 59 years old with acute or convalescent COVID-19. V gene TRBV2 combines with J gene TRBJ2-5, with D possibly being TRBD2 (5 bases). Material for sequencing was peripheral blood. The CDR3 coding sequence is TGTGCCAGCAGGCGGGTGCGTGAGACCCAGTACTTC. It codes for CASRRVRETQYF.